The clone carrying this T cell receptor beta chain appeared many times. What it binds is not known. The data are from a study of spatial heterogeneity in lung cancer. At the level of the study: Every unique TCR and UMI combination, on average, appeared more than ten times in raw reads. General study findings and limits: TCRs found ubiquitously expanded in tumor appeared in blood more at resection than at follow-up.

Specified time point: sample taken at primary tumor resection. No cells were sorted before sequencing. The whole RNA sequenced was extracted from tumor, nontumor lung or frozen PBMC. Carried by each TCR cDNA molecule was a unique molecular identifier. TCRdb fed the 5' RACE reads into MiXCR, producing one record per CDR3 protein. This table has tens of thousands of distinct CDR3 sequences, approximately 7% appearing once. The receptor comes from a male donor with early-stage non-small cell lung cancer. The source material was PBMCs, sampled at surgery.

This chain's CDR3 is CASSTLQGARYGYTF. The DNA for the CDR3 is TGTGCCAGTAGTACATTACAGGGGGCCCGGTATGGCTACACCTTC. This chain uses TRBV19 with TRBJ1-2, with 9 positions matching TRBD1. The CDR3 extends over 15 amino acids. Germline V CDR1 and CDR2: LNHDA, SQIVND (reference sequence). J gave up 5 bases and V 4 bases, and 8 bases lay outside the gene matches.